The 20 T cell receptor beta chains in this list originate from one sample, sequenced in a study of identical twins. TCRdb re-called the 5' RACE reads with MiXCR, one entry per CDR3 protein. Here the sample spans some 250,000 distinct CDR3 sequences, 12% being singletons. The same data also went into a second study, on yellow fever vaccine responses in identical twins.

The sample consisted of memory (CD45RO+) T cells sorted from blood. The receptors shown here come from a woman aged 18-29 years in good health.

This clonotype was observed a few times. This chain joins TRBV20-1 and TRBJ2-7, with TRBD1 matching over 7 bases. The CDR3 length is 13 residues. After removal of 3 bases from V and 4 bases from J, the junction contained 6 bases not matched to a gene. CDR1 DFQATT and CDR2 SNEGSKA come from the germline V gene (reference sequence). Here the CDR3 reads CSARGTVDYEQYF. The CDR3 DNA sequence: TGCAGTGCTAGGGGGACAGTTGATTACGAGCAGTACTTC.

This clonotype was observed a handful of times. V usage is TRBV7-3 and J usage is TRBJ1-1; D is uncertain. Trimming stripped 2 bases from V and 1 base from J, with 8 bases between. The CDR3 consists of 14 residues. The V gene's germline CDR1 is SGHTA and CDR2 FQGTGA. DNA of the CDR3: TGTGCCAGCAGCTTAGAGGGTAAGAACACTGAAGCTTTCTTT. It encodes CASSLEGKNTEAFF.

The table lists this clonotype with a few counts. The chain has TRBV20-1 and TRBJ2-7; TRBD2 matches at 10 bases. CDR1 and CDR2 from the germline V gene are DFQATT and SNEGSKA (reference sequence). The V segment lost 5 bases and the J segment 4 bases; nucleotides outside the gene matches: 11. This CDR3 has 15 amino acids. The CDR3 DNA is TGCAGTGCTGAACCGGGGACTAGCGTCCTATACGAGCAGTACTTC. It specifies CSAEPGTSVLYEQYF.

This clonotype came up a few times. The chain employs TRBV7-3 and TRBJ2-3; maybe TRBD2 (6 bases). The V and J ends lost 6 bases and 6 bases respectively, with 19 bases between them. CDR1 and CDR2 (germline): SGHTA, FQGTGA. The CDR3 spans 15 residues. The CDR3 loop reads CASRQTSGGTDTQYF. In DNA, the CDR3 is TGTGCCAGCAGACAGACTAGTGGGGGGACGGATACGCAGTATTTT.

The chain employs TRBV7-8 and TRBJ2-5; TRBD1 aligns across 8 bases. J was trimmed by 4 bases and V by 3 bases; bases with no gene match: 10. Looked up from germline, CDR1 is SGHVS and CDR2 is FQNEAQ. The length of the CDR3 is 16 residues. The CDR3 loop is CASSFSYSTGVETQYF. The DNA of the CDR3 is TGTGCCAGCAGCTTCTCTTATTCGACAGGGGTAGAGACCCAGTACTTC. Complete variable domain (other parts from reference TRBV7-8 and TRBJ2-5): GAGVSQSPRYKVAKRGQDVALRCDPISGHVSLFWYQQALGQGPEFLTYFQNEAQLDKSGLPSDRFFAERPEGSVSTLKIQRTQQEDSAVYLCASSFSYSTGVETQYFGPGTRLLVL.

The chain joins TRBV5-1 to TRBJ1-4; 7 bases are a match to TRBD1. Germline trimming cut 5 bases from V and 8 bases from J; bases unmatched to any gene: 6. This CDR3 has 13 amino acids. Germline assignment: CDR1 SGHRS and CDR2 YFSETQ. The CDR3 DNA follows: TGCGCCAGCAGAGGACAGGACGGAGAAAAACTGTTTTTT. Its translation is CASRGQDGEKLFF.

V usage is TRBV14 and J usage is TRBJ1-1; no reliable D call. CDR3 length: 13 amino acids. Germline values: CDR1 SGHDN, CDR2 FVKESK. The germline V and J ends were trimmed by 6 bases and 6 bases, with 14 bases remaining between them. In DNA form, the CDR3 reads TGTGCCAGCAGTCTTGTTTTCGGGGCTGAAGCTTTCTTT. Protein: CASSLVFGAEAFF.

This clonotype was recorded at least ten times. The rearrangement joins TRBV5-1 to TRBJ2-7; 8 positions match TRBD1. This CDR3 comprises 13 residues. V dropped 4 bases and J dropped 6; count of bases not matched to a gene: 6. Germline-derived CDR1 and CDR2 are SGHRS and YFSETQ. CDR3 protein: CASSENTGGEQYF. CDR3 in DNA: TGCGCCAGCAGCGAGAATACAGGGGGCGAGCAGTACTTC.

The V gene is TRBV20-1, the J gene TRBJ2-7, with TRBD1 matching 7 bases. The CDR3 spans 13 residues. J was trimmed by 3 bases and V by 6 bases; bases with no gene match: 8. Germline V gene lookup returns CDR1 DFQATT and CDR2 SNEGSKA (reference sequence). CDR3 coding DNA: TGCAGTGCGGTTGGACAGGTCGACTACGAGCAGTACTTC. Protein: CSAVGQVDYEQYF.

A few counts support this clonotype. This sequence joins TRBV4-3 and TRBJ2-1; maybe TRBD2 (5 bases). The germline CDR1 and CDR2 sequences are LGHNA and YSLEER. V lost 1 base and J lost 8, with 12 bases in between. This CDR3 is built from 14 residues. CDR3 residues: CASSQGVGRDEQFF. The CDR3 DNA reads TGCGCCAGCAGCCAAGGAGTAGGGCGGGATGAGCAGTTCTTC.

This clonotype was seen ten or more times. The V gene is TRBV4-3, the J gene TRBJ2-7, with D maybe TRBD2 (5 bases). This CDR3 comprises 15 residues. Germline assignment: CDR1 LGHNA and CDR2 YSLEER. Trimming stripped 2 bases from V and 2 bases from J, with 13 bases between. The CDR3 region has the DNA TGCGCCAGCAGCCAATTCGCCGACGGGACCTACGAGCAGTACTTC. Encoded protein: CASSQFADGTYEQYF.

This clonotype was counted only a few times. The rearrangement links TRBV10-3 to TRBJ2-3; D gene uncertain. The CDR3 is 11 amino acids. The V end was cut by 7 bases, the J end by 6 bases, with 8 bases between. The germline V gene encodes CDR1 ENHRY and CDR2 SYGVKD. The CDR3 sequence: CAIIAGDTQYF. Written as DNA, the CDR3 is TGTGCCATCATCGCTGGGGATACGCAGTATTTT.

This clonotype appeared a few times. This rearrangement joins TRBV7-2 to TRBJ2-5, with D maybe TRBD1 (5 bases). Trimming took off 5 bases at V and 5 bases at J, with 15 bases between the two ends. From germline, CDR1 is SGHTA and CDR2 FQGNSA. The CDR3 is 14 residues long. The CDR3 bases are TGTGCCAGCAGCACCCCACAGGTCCCTGAGACCCAGTACTTC. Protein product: CASSTPQVPETQYF.

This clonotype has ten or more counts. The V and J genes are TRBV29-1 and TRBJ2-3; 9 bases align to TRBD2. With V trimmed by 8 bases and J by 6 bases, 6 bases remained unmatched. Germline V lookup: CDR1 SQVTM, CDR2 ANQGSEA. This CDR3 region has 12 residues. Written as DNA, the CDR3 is TGCAGCACGGGACTAGCAGGTGATACGCAGTATTTT. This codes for CSTGLAGDTQYF.

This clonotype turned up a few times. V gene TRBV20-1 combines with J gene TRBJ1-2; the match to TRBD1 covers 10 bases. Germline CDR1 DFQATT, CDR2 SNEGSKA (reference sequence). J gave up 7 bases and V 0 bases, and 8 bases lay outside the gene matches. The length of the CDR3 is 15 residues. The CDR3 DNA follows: TGCAGTGCTAGAGATCGAGACAGGGGGCGACGTGGCTACACCTTC. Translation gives CSARDRDRGRRGYTF.

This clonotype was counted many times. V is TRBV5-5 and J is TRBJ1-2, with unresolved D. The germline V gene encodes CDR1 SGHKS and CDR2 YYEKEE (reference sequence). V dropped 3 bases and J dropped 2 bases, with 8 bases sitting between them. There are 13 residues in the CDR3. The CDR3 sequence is CASSSGLNYGYTF. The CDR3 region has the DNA TGTGCCAGCAGCTCCGGACTGAACTATGGCTACACCTTC.

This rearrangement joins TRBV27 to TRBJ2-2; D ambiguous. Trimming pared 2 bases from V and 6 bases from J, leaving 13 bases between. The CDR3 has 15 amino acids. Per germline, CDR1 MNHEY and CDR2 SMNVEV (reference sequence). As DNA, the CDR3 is TGTGCCAGCAGTTTACGGGCCCTTTTCCCCGGGGAGCTGTTTTTT. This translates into CASSLRALFPGELFF.

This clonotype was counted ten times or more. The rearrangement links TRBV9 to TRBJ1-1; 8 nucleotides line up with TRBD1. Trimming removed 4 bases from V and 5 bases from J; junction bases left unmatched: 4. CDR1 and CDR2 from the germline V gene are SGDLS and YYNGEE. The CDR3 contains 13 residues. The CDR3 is CASSRTGWTEAFF. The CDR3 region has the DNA TGTGCCAGCAGCCGGACAGGGTGGACTGAAGCTTTCTTT.

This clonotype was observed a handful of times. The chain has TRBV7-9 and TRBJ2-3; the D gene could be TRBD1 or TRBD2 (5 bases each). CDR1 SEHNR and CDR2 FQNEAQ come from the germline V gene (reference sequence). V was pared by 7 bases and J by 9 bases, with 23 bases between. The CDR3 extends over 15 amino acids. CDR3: CASIQGQGLGETQYF. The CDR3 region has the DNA TGTGCCAGCATCCAAGGGCAGGGCCTCGGGGAAACGCAGTATTTT.

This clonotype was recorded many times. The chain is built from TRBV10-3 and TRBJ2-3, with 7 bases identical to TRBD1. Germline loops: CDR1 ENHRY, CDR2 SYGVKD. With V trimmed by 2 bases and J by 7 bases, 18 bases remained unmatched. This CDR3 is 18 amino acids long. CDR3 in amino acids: CAISEPDKTGYSPYTQYF. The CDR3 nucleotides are TGTGCCATCAGTGAGCCCGACAAGACAGGGTACTCCCCTTATACGCAGTATTTT.